Shown below are 3 T cell receptor beta chains from a single sample sequenced in a study of cytomegalovirus exposure and HLA in healthy donors. The study ran its PCR with 60 Vbeta and 13 Jbeta primers. The protocol was immunoSEQ multiplex PCR, while the TCRdb copy is restricted to in-frame clones and leaves out a portion. The table includes a few hundred thousand clones, 60% to 80% detected once. Sequencing was carried out using PBMCs. All receptors come from a woman aged 25 to 39 in good health and CMV-seronegative.

This clone appeared once. The chain couples TRBV6-1 to TRBJ1-6, with 7 bases fitting TRBD1. This CDR3 contains 14 residues. Losses at the gene ends were 6 bases for V and 8 bases for J; bases not matched to a gene: 7. Germline-derived CDR1 and CDR2 are MNHNS and SASEGT. The CDR3 protein is CASRLAGGDSPLHF. CDR3 DNA sequence: TGTGCCAGCAGACTCGCAGGGGGAGATTCACCCCTCCACTTT.

The chain recombines TRBV30 with TRBJ2-1; TRBD2 aligns across 7 bases. This CDR3 contains 13 residues. Germline V gene sequence: CDR1 GTSNPN, CDR2 SVGIG (reference sequence). After removal of 2 bases from V and 6 bases from J, the junction contained 4 bases not matched to a gene. For the CDR3, the DNA is TGTGCCTGGAGTAAAGCGGGGCGCAATGAGCAGTTCTTC. Translating gives CAWSKAGRNEQFF. The full variable domain, completed using reference TRBV30 and TRBJ2-1, is SQTIHQWPATLVQPVGSPLSLECTVEGTSNPNLYWYRQAAGRGLQLLFYSVGIGQISSEVPQNLSASRPQDRQFILSSKKLLLSDSGFYLCAWSKAGRNEQFFGPGTRLTVL.

The chain has TRBV9 and TRBJ2-1; 8 bases agree with TRBD2. The CDR3 sequence is 15 residues long. Germline V CDR1 and CDR2: SGDLS, YYNGEE. Trimming cost V 4 bases and J 6 bases; bases outside gene matches: 9. The CDR3 protein is CASSLSGRTLNEQFF. For the CDR3, the DNA is TGTGCCAGCAGCTTGAGCGGGAGAACACTCAATGAGCAGTTCTTC.